Following are 25 T cell receptor beta chains from one sample sequenced in a study of blood T cells in healthy people across ages. Primed by a sample-barcoded 5' primer and a J-beta primer mix, a second PCR proceeded for 7 to 11 cycles. TCRdb analysed the 5' RACE reads with MiXCR anew, one entry per CDR3 protein. This table has 790,000 or so distinct CDR3 sequences, about 56% appearing once. Source material: blood. The receptors come from a man aged 35 to 55 in good health.

The V call is TRBV16, the J call TRBJ1-5, with D uncertain. Germline CDR1 is KGHSY and CDR2 is FQNENV. This CDR3 is built from 13 residues. Trimming took 4 bases from V and 8 from J, leaving 12 bases between them. CDR3 region: CASSPRTREPQHF. In DNA, the CDR3 is TGTGCCAGCAGCCCCCGGACTCGGGAGCCCCAGCATTTT.

This sequence joins TRBV2 and TRBJ2-5; D is unresolved. TRBJ2-7 explains the end of the DNA better; the J call may be wrong. Germline CDR1 SNHLY, CDR2 FYNNEI. The CDR3 has 11 amino acids. The CDR3 nucleotides are TGTGCCAGCAAGGGTAGGAACGAGCAGTACTTC. The encoded protein is CASKGRNEQYF.

The chain has TRBV3-1 and TRBJ2-7; no firm D call. Trimming took off 4 bases at V and 3 bases at J, with 16 bases between the two ends. This CDR3 region has 15 residues. The germline V gene encodes CDR1 LGHDT and CDR2 YNNKEL (reference sequence). In DNA form, the CDR3 reads TGTGCCAGCAGCCCACGATGCCCCCTATACTACGAGCAGTACTTC. Translated, it gives CASSPRCPLYYEQYF.

The gene calls are TRBV6-2 or TRBV6-3 and TRBJ2-5, with a weak D call TRBD1 (6 bases). Trimming shortened V by 8 bases and J by 4 bases, and 11 bases separated the two germline ends. Germline lookup yields CDR1 MNHEY and CDR2 SVGEGT. The CDR3 covers 12 residues. CDR3 DNA sequence: TGTGCCAGCCGTATAGGGGGAGAGACCCAGTACTTC. Encoded protein: CASRIGGETQYF.

A single count supports this clonotype. V and J are TRBV25-1 and TRBJ1-2; D gene unclear. Germline CDR1 MGHDK, CDR2 SYGVNS. V lost 6 bases and J 6 bases, leaving 17 bases between the germline ends. This CDR3 contains 14 residues. CDR3 DNA: TGTGCCAGCAGCTCCGGACTCACCGGGCATGGCTACACCTTC. It yields the protein CASSSGLTGHGYTF.

The V and J genes are TRBV14 and TRBJ2-7, with D tentatively TRBD1 or TRBD2 (5 bases each). Trimming left V 4 bases short and J 5 bases short, with 9 bases between. The CDR3 spans 12 residues. Germline CDR1 is SGHDN and CDR2 is FVKESK. The CDR3 region has the DNA TGTGCCAGCAGCCCCCGGGGCCACGAGCAGTACTTC. Its translation: CASSPRGHEQYF.

This sequence joins TRBV6-1 and TRBJ2-7; the D gene is possibly TRBD1 (5 bases). Germline-derived CDR1 and CDR2 are MNHNS and SASEGT. Trimming removed 4 bases from V and 7 bases from J, with 20 bases in between. The CDR3 length is 15 residues. CDR3 sequence reads: CASSGLPDTTREQYF. DNA for the CDR3: TGTGCCAGCAGTGGCCTCCCGGACACAACGCGGGAGCAGTACTTC.

The V call is TRBV27, the J call TRBJ2-3; maybe TRBD1 (6 bases). Trimming shortened V by 0 bases and J by 1 base, and 11 bases separated the two germline ends. The CDR3 is 16 residues long. Germline values: CDR1 MNHEY, CDR2 SMNVEV (reference sequence). CDR3 sequence: CASSLSGHSRTDTQYF. CDR3 sequence (DNA): TGTGCCAGCAGTTTATCGGGACATTCTCGCACAGATACGCAGTATTTT.

This sequence joins TRBV7-9 and TRBJ1-6, with a tentative D call TRBD1 (5 bases). The germline gives CDR1 SEHNR, CDR2 FQNEAQ (reference sequence). V was shortened by 5 bases and J by 9 bases, with 26 bases between the two germline ends. This CDR3 region has 18 residues. CDR3 residues: CASSPQRGTVAYGSPLHF. The CDR3 region has the DNA TGTGCCAGCAGCCCGCAAAGAGGGACTGTGGCCTACGGTTCACCCCTCCACTTT.

This clonotype has a handful of counts. The V and J genes are TRBV3-1 and TRBJ2-3, with D perhaps TRBD1 (6 bases). The V gene lost 1 base and the J gene lost 2 bases, with 22 bases spanning the gap. The CDR3 length is 19 residues. CDR1 is LGHDT, CDR2 YNNKEL, per germline (reference sequence). The CDR3, as DNA: TGTGCCAGCAGCCAAGTTGACCACATCGGACAGTTGCCCACAGATACGCAGTATTTT. Protein product: CASSQVDHIGQLPTDTQYF.

The genes are TRBV5-1 and TRBJ2-1, with D perhaps matching TRBD1 (5 bases). The CDR3 totals 12 residues. CDR1 and CDR2 from the germline V gene are SGHRS and YFSETQ. V gave up 4 bases and J gave up 5 bases, with 7 bases separating them. The CDR3 DNA sequence: TGCGCCAGCAGCAGACAGAACAATGAGCAGTTCTTC. This encodes CASSRQNNEQFF.

The chain has TRBV12-3 or TRBV12-4 and TRBJ1-1, with unresolved D. The CDR3 spans 13 residues. Trimming shortened V by 7 bases and J by 3 bases, and 12 bases separated the two germline ends. The CDR3 nucleotides read TGTGCCAGCACCCGGGAGCTATACACTGAAGCTTTCTTT. Amino acids: CASTRELYTEAFF.

The chain employs TRBV6-1 and TRBJ1-2; weak D call: TRBD1 (5 bases). V was trimmed by 3 bases and J by 9 bases, leaving 17 bases between them. Germline V gene lookup returns CDR1 MNHNS and CDR2 SASEGT. CDR3 size: 14 residues. The CDR3 DNA reads as TGTGCCAGCAGTGATGAGTGGCAGGGTTTGAGCTACACCTTC. It yields the protein CASSDEWQGLSYTF.

The table lists this clonotype with many counts. V usage is TRBV24-1 and J usage is TRBJ1-5; no firm D call. The CDR3 is 13 amino acids. Germline assignment: CDR1 KGHDR and CDR2 SFDVKD. V was shortened by 6 bases and J by 4 bases, with 9 bases between the two germline ends. The CDR3 coding sequence is TGTGCCACCAGTTTCGGACCTAATCAGCCCCAGCATTTT. It translates to CATSFGPNQPQHF.

The rearrangement joins TRBV12-5 to TRBJ2-1; D may be TRBD2 (7 bases). V lost 1 base and J 8 bases, leaving 18 bases between the germline ends. CDR1 LGHNT and CDR2 FRNRAP come from the germline V gene. This CDR3 region has 16 residues. CDR3 loop: CASGLALGGPWDEQFF. CDR3 in DNA: TGTGCTAGTGGTTTGGCCCTCGGGGGGCCCTGGGATGAGCAGTTCTTC.

This clonotype has a handful of counts. V is TRBV11-1 and J is TRBJ2-1; maybe TRBD2 (5 bases). This CDR3 has 16 residues. V lost 5 bases to trimming and J lost 6 bases, with 20 bases between them. Per germline, CDR1 SGHAT and CDR2 FQDESV (reference sequence). The CDR3 region has the DNA TGTGCCAGCAGCCATGTGACGGGCTACGGGGTCAATGAGCAGTTCTTC. Its translation: CASSHVTGYGVNEQFF.

V is TRBV20-1 and J is TRBJ2-5, with 8 bases that match TRBD2. The V gene's germline CDR1 is DFQATT and CDR2 SNEGSKA (reference sequence). J lost 4 bases, V lost 5 bases, and 12 bases had no gene match. This CDR3 spans 15 amino acids. CDR3 DNA: TGCAGTGCTTCCGAGCGGGAGTCCGGCCGAGAGACCCAGTACTTC. Its protein product is CSASERESGRETQYF.

The chain recombines TRBV20-1 with TRBJ1-6; D unresolved. The V end lost 1 base, the J end lost 10 bases, and 14 bases lay between the germline ends. Germline-derived CDR1 and CDR2 are DFQATT and SNEGSKA (reference sequence). This CDR3 comprises 14 residues. The CDR3 sequence is CSARVRTEGSPLHF. Here the CDR3 DNA reads TGCAGTGCTAGAGTTCGGACTGAAGGGTCACCCCTCCACTTT.

The gene calls are TRBV2 and TRBJ1-5; 7 bases align to TRBD1. The junction had 7 bases not matched to a gene; V was cut back by 8 bases and J by 0 bases. Germline CDR1 is SNHLY and CDR2 is FYNNEI. The CDR3 sequence is 15 residues long. CDR3: CASDGTAYSNQPQHF. The CDR3 DNA follows: TGTGCCAGCGACGGGACAGCTTATAGCAATCAGCCCCAGCATTTT.

This chain joins TRBV5-4 and TRBJ2-3; 7 positions agree with TRBD1. V shed 2 bases and J 4 bases; nucleotides not matched to a gene: 4. Germline V gene data show CDR1 as SGHNT and CDR2 as YYREEE (reference sequence). The CDR3 covers 14 residues. CDR3 residues: CASSFPQGADTQYF. Written as DNA, the CDR3 is TGTGCCAGCAGCTTTCCCCAGGGGGCAGATACGCAGTATTTT. Variable domain in full (rest from reference TRBV5-4 and TRBJ2-3): ETGVTQSPTHLIKTRGQQVTLRCSSQSGHNTVSWYQQALGQGPQFIFQYYREEENGRGNFPPRFSGLQFPNYSSELNVNALELDDSALYLCASSFPQGADTQYFGPGTRLTVL.

This sequence joins TRBV1 and TRBJ1-1; the table's D call TRBD1 went unverified against the DNA. TRBV1 is listed as a pseudogene. CDR3 length: 16 residues. Written as DNA, the CDR3 is TGCACCAGCAGCCATCCGGAGACAGGGGCGCCCACTGAAGCTTTCTTT. Residues: CTSSHPETGAPTEAFF.

The CDR3 DNA reads TGTGCCAGCAGTTTAGCCGGACAGGGGCAAGGCTACACCTTC. This sequence encodes CASSLAGQGQGYTF. The chain combines TRBV12-3 or TRBV12-4 with TRBJ1-2; TRBD1 aligns across 9 bases. CDR3 length: 14 amino acids. V gave up 0 bases and J gave up 8 bases; unmatched junction bases: 4.

This clonotype has ten or more counts. This rearrangement joins TRBV7-9 to TRBJ2-1; D is unclear. Per germline, CDR1 SEHNR and CDR2 FQNEAQ (reference sequence). V lost 0 bases and J 0 bases, leaving 6 bases between the germline ends. The CDR3 extends over 15 amino acids. The CDR3 DNA is TGTGCCAGCAGCTTAGCGGAGAGCTCCTACAATGAGCAGTTCTTC. The encoded protein is CASSLAESSYNEQFF.

The chain has TRBV7-2 and TRBJ2-7; 9 nucleotides line up with TRBD2. The CDR3 is made up of 14 amino acids. CDR1 and CDR2 (germline): SGHTA, FQGNSA. Trimming took 2 bases from V and 3 from J; bases not matched to a gene: 2. CDR3 nucleotides: TGTGCCAGCAGCTTAACTAGCGGGTTCTACGAGCAGTACTTC. Residues: CASSLTSGFYEQYF.

This chain links TRBV9 with TRBJ1-2; the D gene is possibly TRBD1 (5 bases). V gave up 10 bases and J gave up 8 bases, with 18 bases separating them. Germline values: CDR1 SGDLS, CDR2 YYNGEE. This CDR3 is built from 12 residues. The CDR3 DNA reads TGTGCCGGTCGGGGGACGGGGAGCGGCTACACCTTC. Protein: CAGRGTGSGYTF.